These 13 T cell receptor beta chains came from one sample sequenced in a study of post-analysis software for immune sequencing data. The TCR beta cDNA libraries contained unique molecular identifiers. TCRdb used MiXCR to reprocess the PCR reads, holding one entry per CDR3 protein. The sample has roughly 650,000 distinct CDR3 sequences, 55% to 60% seen once. These receptors' antigens are unknown. Notes on the study in general: The five TRBV segments detected at higher frequency in patients than in controls included TRBV5-6, TRBV5-1 and TRBV20-1.

Sequenced sample: blood. The origin of the receptors is a girl aged 2 to 10 with multiple sclerosis.

The chain links TRBV20-1 to TRBJ1-4; 7 bases align to TRBD1. Germline V lookup: CDR1 DFQATT, CDR2 SNEGSKA (reference sequence). This CDR3 has 14 residues. V was clipped by 1 base and J by 7 bases; unmatched bases: 6. This CDR3 is CSARAAGGAEKLFF. CDR3 sequence (DNA): TGCAGTGCTAGAGCGGCAGGGGGGGCTGAAAAACTGTTTTTT.

This clonotype was observed a few times. The chain combines TRBV18 with TRBJ1-1; 9 nucleotides line up with TRBD1. From germline, CDR1 is KGHSH and CDR2 LQKENI. There are 15 residues in the CDR3. Trimming cost V 3 bases and J 1 base; bases outside gene matches: 3. In DNA form, the CDR3 reads TGTGCCAGCTCACCGTACAGGGGGCCGAACACTGAAGCTTTCTTT. Translating it yields CASSPYRGPNTEAFF.

The J gene is TRBJ2-6, the V gene TRBV4-2, with D unresolved. V was clipped by 1 base and J by 0 bases, with 7 bases between them. Germline V gene lookup returns CDR1 LGHNA and CDR2 YNFKEQ. The CDR3 is made up of 16 amino acids. The CDR3 DNA follows: TGTGCCAGCAGCCAAGGGTCCGACTCTGGGGCCAACGTCCTGACTTTC. It codes for CASSQGSDSGANVLTF.

The sample holds one count of this clonotype. The V and J genes are TRBV10-3 and TRBJ2-1, with TRBD1 as a possible D gene (8 bases). Germline CDR1 is ENHRY and CDR2 is SYGVKD. The CDR3 is made up of 14 amino acids. V was clipped by 3 bases and J by 9 bases, with 15 bases between them. The CDR3 coding sequence is TGTGCCATCAGTGATCGACAGGGGAGGGCTGAGCAGTTCTTC. The encoded protein is CAISDRQGRAEQFF.

In DNA form, the CDR3 reads TGCGCCAGCAGCCAAGGCGGCCCCTTGGAGCAGTACTTC. Its protein is CASSQGGPLEQYF. The chain combines TRBV4-1 with TRBJ2-7; D call uncertain. The germline V gene encodes CDR1 MGHRA and CDR2 YSYEKL. CDR3 length: 13 residues. Trimming took 1 base from V and 7 from J, leaving 11 bases between them.

V usage is TRBV4-1 and J usage is TRBJ2-5, with TRBD2 matching over 8 bases. CDR3 length: 15 residues. Germline assignment: CDR1 MGHRA and CDR2 YSYEKL. J was trimmed by 5 bases and V by 1 base; bases with no gene match: 6. The CDR3 spells CASSQVSGIGETQYF. In nucleotides, the CDR3 is TGCGCCAGCAGCCAAGTTAGCGGGATCGGGGAGACCCAGTACTTC.

This chain links TRBV7-6 with TRBJ2-1, with 10 bases aligning to TRBD2. Trimming took 7 bases from V and 6 from J; bases not matched to a gene: 6. The CDR3 sequence is 14 residues long. Germline V gene lookup returns CDR1 SGHVS and CDR2 FNYEAQ. CDR3 coding DNA: TGTGCCAGCACCAGGACTAGCGGTATCAATGAGCAGTTCTTC. It is translated as CASTRTSGINEQFF.

The CDR3 protein is CASSLGSGRGYF. DNA for the CDR3: TGTGCCAGCAGCTTAGGCAGCGGGAGGGGGTATTTT. The gene calls are TRBV5-6 and TRBJ2-3; 10 bases map to TRBD2. Germline assignment: CDR1 SGHDT and CDR2 YYEEEE. V trimming: 2 bases; J trimming: 14 bases; junction bases outside the gene matches: 5. This CDR3 has 12 residues. Variable domain in full (rest from reference TRBV5-6 and TRBJ2-3): DAGVTQSPTHLIKTRGQQVTLRCSPKSGHDTVSWYQQALGQGPQFIFQYYEEEERQRGNFPDRFSGHQFPNYSSELNVNALLLGDSALYLCASSLGSGRGYFGPGTRLTVL.

The count of this clonotype is one. For the CDR3, the DNA is TGCGCCAGCAGCATGACTTTACAGGACCGTTATGGCTACACCTTC. Translation gives CASSMTLQDRYGYTF. The chain links TRBV5-1 to TRBJ1-2; weak D call: TRBD1 (5 bases). Germline V CDR1 and CDR2: SGHRS, YFSETQ. The V end lost 4 bases, the J end lost 5 bases, and 18 bases lay between the germline ends. The CDR3 has 15 residues.

This chain links TRBV3-1 with TRBJ2-1; D gene unclear. V was shortened by 1 base and J by 6 bases, with 7 bases between the two germline ends. CDR1 and CDR2 (germline): LGHDT, YNNKEL (reference sequence). CDR3 length: 13 residues. The chain's CDR3 is CASSQGHGNEQFF. The CDR3 bases are TGTGCCAGCAGCCAAGGACACGGCAATGAGCAGTTCTTC.

Remarks on this clonotype: One junction end does not reproduce the germline sequence, and a read error may be involved. V gene TRBV6-5 combines with J gene TRBJ2-5; D is undetermined. Germline loops: CDR1 MNHEY, CDR2 SVGAGI. The CDR3 contains 11 residues. The CDR3 is CASRLQEPQYF. CDR3 sequence (DNA): TGTGCCAGCAGGCTCCAAGAGCCCCAGTACTTC.

This clonotype has more than one count but fewer than ten. V is TRBV5-1 and J is TRBJ1-1; 7 nucleotides agree with TRBD1. CDR1 and CDR2 (germline): SGHRS, YFSETQ. The CDR3 runs to 13 residues. V trimming: 0 bases; J trimming: 8 bases; junction bases outside the gene matches: 4. The CDR3 DNA is TGCGCCAGCAGCTTGGAGGGGACAGTCGAAGCTTTCTTT. Translating it yields CASSLEGTVEAFF.

The rearrangement uses TRBV5-1 and TRBJ2-1; the match to TRBD2 covers 7 bases. The CDR3 is 16 amino acids. Germline V gives CDR1 SGHRS, CDR2 YFSETQ. V lost 4 bases and J lost 4; bases outside the gene matches: 11. The CDR3 here is CASSPVPGGLYNEQFF. The DNA of the CDR3 is TGCGCCAGCAGCCCAGTGCCGGGAGGCCTTTACAATGAGCAGTTCTTC.